Listed here are 3 T cell receptor beta chains from one sample, sequenced in a study of graft-versus-host responses after intestinal transplantation (dated by TCRdb to the early 2020s). The library relied on the immunoSEQ multiplex PCR assay. This immuneACCESS table, as held by TCRdb, lists in-frame sequences with V and J called but not all clones. Of the missing ones, under half trace to an unresolved V gene in checked studies; the others have no known cause. The sample table holds 40,000 to 45,000 clones, of which 95% were seen once. The ten largest clonotypes hold less than 0.65% of the sample. The time point label, as the study defines it: cells obtained before transplantation from donor or recipient. These receptors have no known antigen. Specimen: unstimulated CD8+ T cells sorted from spleen or lymph node cells, collected before transplant. The receptor set was obtained from a human donor who was the organ donor for an intestinal transplant.

The chain couples TRBV27 to TRBJ2-7; D gene ambiguous. The germline V gene encodes CDR1 MNHEY and CDR2 SMNVEV (reference sequence). V was trimmed by 6 bases and J by 2 bases, leaving 11 bases between them. This CDR3 spans 13 amino acids. The CDR3 loop is CASSLTRTYEQYF. The CDR3, as DNA: TGTGCCAGCAGCCTGACACGTACCTACGAGCAGTACTTC.

The chain uses TRBV14 and TRBJ1-1; TRBD1 is a possible D gene (5 bases). The CDR3 is 15 amino acids. Per the germline V gene, CDR1 is SGHDN and CDR2 is FVKESK. The V gene lost 3 bases and the J gene lost 1 base, with 12 bases spanning the gap. The CDR3 region is CASSQGPRGNTEAFF. DNA of the CDR3: TGTGCCAGCAGCCAGGGGCCGAGGGGGAACACTGAAGCTTTCTTT.

The V and J genes are TRBV6-5 and TRBJ1-2; D is unclear. CDR1 and CDR2 from the germline V gene are MNHEY and SVGAGI. V was clipped by 6 bases and J by 6 bases, with 14 bases between them. The CDR3 totals 13 residues. The CDR3 region is CASSQGGAHGYTF. CDR3 coding DNA: TGTGCCAGCAGCCAAGGTGGTGCACATGGCTACACCTTC.